The rows below give T cell receptor beta chains drawn from one sample of a study of monozygotic twins with inflammatory bowel disease. From its re-call of the 5' RACE reads, TCRdb lists each CDR3 protein once, without DNA. This listing includes around 410,000 distinct CDR3 sequences. Sequencing was done on a sample of blood. The receptors were gathered from a human donor with ulcerative colitis or Crohn's disease, or a healthy co-twin of an affected twin (not recorded which). Each CDR3 is given with its conserved first and last residue. The order of the fields is CDR3 protein, J gene, V gene, CDR3 length.

CASSFSRGDRADTEAFF TRBJ1-1 TRBV27 17
CASSSIGGQGNTEAFF TRBJ1-1 TRBV7-9 16
CASSFDRGGQPQHF TRBJ1-5 TRBV7-2 14
CAWRSPGQRYNEQFF TRBJ2-1 TRBV30 15
CASSEEELVGTQYF TRBJ2-3 TRBV2 14
CASRPDRDGGYTF TRBJ1-2 TRBV5-1 13
CASSYPSGTGRPGELFF TRBJ2-2 TRBV6-5 17
CSANLQTGVGYTF TRBJ1-2 TRBV20-1 13
CSAVGRGETQYF TRBJ2-5 TRBV20-1 12
CSARYRDRGLYSNQPQHF TRBJ1-5 TRBV20-1 18
CASSLFGGYNEQFF TRBJ2-1 TRBV7-2 14
CASSSRGQNPREFF TRBJ2-1 TRBV7-2 14
CASSLGTGSAREQYF TRBJ2-7 TRBV18 15
CASRRVLGGPVSGNTIYF TRBJ1-3 TRBV4-1 18
CASSYSAVLGKETQYF TRBJ2-5 TRBV6-5 16
CAWSTGQGNTGELFF TRBJ2-2 TRBV30 15
CASSLGIGDEQYF TRBJ2-7 TRBV7-6 13
CASSPQGTANSPLHF TRBJ1-6 TRBV7-2 15
CASMGSQETQYF TRBJ2-5 TRBV28 12
CASRDRGTLQPQHF TRBJ1-5 TRBV2 14
CASSPNIGTATYEQYF TRBJ2-7 TRBV18 16
CAIGRGGPYEQYF TRBJ2-7 TRBV28 13
CASSLERFGANVLTF TRBJ2-6 TRBV13 15
CASTYSYNSPLHF TRBJ1-6 TRBV27 13
CASSDPGQAICMNTEAFF TRBJ1-1 TRBV10-1 18
CASSTNRDGQPQHF TRBJ1-5 TRBV28 14
CASSLTISGLAGAEQFF TRBJ2-1 TRBV7-3 17
CASSSLVGEQYF TRBJ2-7 TRBV27 12
CASRGDNSPLHF TRBJ1-6 TRBV6-6 12
CAISEDRSNSPLHF TRBJ1-6 TRBV10-3 14
CASSQDGNSNQPQHF TRBJ1-5 TRBV4-1 15
CSARDTGGAGQPQHF TRBJ1-5 TRBV20-1 15
CSVERSGTGGLYQETQYF TRBJ2-5 TRBV29-1 18
CATSRDWGLAGGSSYNEQFF TRBJ2-1 TRBV15 20
CASRVRHLNTEAFF TRBJ1-1 TRBV12-3/TRBV12-4 14
CASRESGNARETQYF TRBJ2-5 TRBV5-1 15
CASSQATNQPQHF TRBJ1-5 TRBV3-1 13